This T cell receptor (beta chain) came from a study of identical twins (dated by TCRdb to between 2015 and 2016). In the study overall: The study deep-sequenced TCR alpha and beta repertoires from monozygotic twins, unrelated adults of various ages and cord blood to test whether fetal clonotypes persist. To rule out contamination, replicate twin experiments were performed at different times with different library preparation protocols. What the authors observed across the whole study: Invariant T cells such as MAIT and iNKT could partly confound zero-insertion analyses, although diverse VJ usage argued against such confounding for most clonotypes. Out-of-frame TCR alpha sharing in monozygotic twins was systematically underestimated by recombination models, whereas sharing between unrelated individuals was in agreement with the recombination models. Abundant cord blood beta clonotypes had fewer insertions, young adult naive repertoires showed a similar but weaker trend, and memory repertoires showed no such trend. Excess twin sharing in beta out-of-frame sequences was weaker because fewer shared sequences lowered the signal-to-noise ratio. Compared with coincidental sharing between unrelated individuals, out-of-frame TCR alpha sequences shared between twins had an excess of sequences with low generation probability. Because the same donors could not be followed over many years, conclusions were based on cross-sectional statistical analysis.

Only healthy Caucasian donors were included. The twin cohort consisted of three pairs of female monozygotic twins, all aged roughly 18 to 30 years. Peripheral blood mononuclear cells were the source from which RNA for the TCR libraries was isolated. To prepare the library, 5' RACE was applied. TCRdb names Illumina HiSeq 2000 as the instrument used. A universal primer binding site was added through template switching, and the final cDNA carried a unique molecular identifier so that TCR cDNA molecules could be counted accurately. Specific primers in the conserved constant-segment region were used to synthesize first-strand cDNA for the TCR alpha and beta chains. To control for contamination, every cDNA library was double barcoded, receiving both a SMART-Mk sample barcode and Illumina barcodes. TruSeq adapter sequences along with Illumina sample barcodes were introduced in two successive PCR steps. The TCR alpha and beta cDNA libraries were sequenced on the Illumina HiSeq platform using custom primers. In the original analysis: Unique molecular identifiers were extracted from raw reads with MiGEC, and CDR3 positions were determined with MiXCR. Recombination models were inferred per individual with the repgenHMM and IGoR tools using an EM algorithm. The tcR package in R was used for shared clonotype analysis, with sharing normalized by the product of cloneset sizes. To study raw recombination free of thymic and clonal selection effects, out-of-frame nonproductive sequences were analyzed. TCRdb cleaned the public reads at Q25 with fastp, built clones with MiXCR and kept in-frame beta chains. Each record represents a unique CDR3 protein, reported with the most common genes and DNA among its rows. In this record, the V and J calls reflect TCRdb's handling and not the investigators' own analysis. Across this sample there are 690,000 or so distinct CDR3 sequences, with over 8.5% seen only once. 0.98% of the sample rests with the top ten.

From a lookup of the germline V gene, CDR1 and CDR2 are MNHNS and SASEGT. V is trimmed back by 5 bases and J by 8 bases, and the junction contains 11 bases that no gene match accounts for. Its CDR3 holds 17 amino acids, cysteine through phenylalanine. Only CDR3 DNA remains: 51 bases, in frame from the first base. This clonotype was seen a handful of times. It lacks a known antigen. No qualities accompany the bases; no much larger clone lies one base away. This same sample was also part of a study on yellow fever vaccine responses in identical twins. The second study reports: According to the authors, in identical twins the way T cells responded to vaccination appeared partly convergent and partly personalized. Focusing on identical twins, the study followed the T cell clones that responded to the vaccine, and did so with precision.

This TCR was recovered from a woman aged 18-30 years in good health. The chain couples TRBV6-1 to TRBJ2-1; 14 bases in the middle match TRBD2. The material sequenced was PBMCs. The CDR3 protein is CASSTGLAGALGDEQFF. The bases are TGTGCCAGCAGTACGGGACTAGCGGGAGCGCTAGGGGATGAGCAGTTCTTC.